The text below deals with one T cell receptor (beta chain). The CDR3 sequence is 10 residues long. The germline V gene has CDR1 MGHDK and CDR2 SYGVNS. V lost 7 bases, J lost 7 bases, and 7 bases lay in between. The data were taken from a study of blood T cell repertoires in COVID-19. Across the study: Samples of COVID-19 (acute and convalescent) were obtained from the United States, Italy and Spain.

TCRdb keeps only in-frame clones here, not all; method: immunoSEQ multiplex PCR. Of 330,000 or so clones in the sample, more than 85% are singletons; the top ten hold roughly 18%. The TCR sequence derives from a woman aged 25-40 years who had recovered from COVID-19. Input material: PBMCs or T cells enriched from blood (not recorded which). The gene calls are TRBV25-1 and TRBJ1-1, with D tentatively TRBD1 (5 bases). The CDR3 nucleotides read TGTGCCAGCACCACAGGTGAAGCTTTCTTT. Residues: CASTTGEAFF.